The 12 T cell receptor beta chains given below trace back to one sample, sequenced in a study of blood T cell repertoires in COVID-19. Method: immunoSEQ multiplex PCR; TCRdb's copy keeps in-frame clones and lacks some. The sample includes approximately 220,000 clones, roughly 84% of them seen just once. Sequenced material: peripheral blood. Every receptor here comes from a woman aged 55-70 years with acute or convalescent COVID-19.

Here the CDR3 DNA reads TGTGCCAGCAGCCAAGCTTACTTCGGGGAGCAGTTCTTC. This encodes CASSQAYFGEQFF. V and J are TRBV3-1 (or the pseudogene TRBV3-2) and TRBJ2-1, with D uncertain. Deletions cut 1 base from V and 10 bases from J, with 11 bases between. The CDR3 contains 13 residues. Germline V gene data show CDR1 as LGHDT and CDR2 as YNNKEL (reference sequence).

The chain uses TRBV4-2 and TRBJ1-5; D remains ambiguous. The CDR3 spans 15 residues. Germline V gene sequence: CDR1 LGHNA, CDR2 YNFKEQ. The ends were cut back, 1 base at V and 0 bases at J, with 7 bases in the middle. The DNA for the CDR3 is TGTGCCAGCAGCCAAGGCCAGAATAGCAATCAGCCCCAGCATTTT. Its protein is CASSQGQNSNQPQHF.

The V and J genes are TRBV27 and TRBJ1-5; no firm D call. The germline V gene has CDR1 MNHEY and CDR2 SMNVEV (reference sequence). Trimming shortened V by 5 bases and J by 9 bases, and 14 bases separated the two germline ends. The CDR3 sequence is 13 residues long. The CDR3 DNA sequence: TGTGCCAGCAGTCCCCGAGGTGAGGCGCCCCAGCATTTT. It is translated as CASSPRGEAPQHF.

The V gene is TRBV10-3, the J gene TRBJ1-5, with TRBD1 matching 7 bases. There are 13 residues in the CDR3. V shed 7 bases, J shed 10 bases, and the junction held 10 bases outside the gene matches. CDR1 and CDR2 from the germline V gene are ENHRY and SYGVKD. Here the CDR3 DNA reads TGTGCCATCACTGGGACAGCTCAAGGACCCCAGCATTTT. Its translation is CAITGTAQGPQHF.

The chain links TRBV27 to TRBJ2-1, with 8 bases that match TRBD2. This CDR3 has 15 amino acids. Losses at the gene ends were 2 bases for V and 5 bases for J; bases not matched to a gene: 5. CDR1 is MNHEY and CDR2 is SMNVEV in the germline V gene (reference sequence). The CDR3 DNA follows: TGTGCCAGCAGTTTACGTAGCGGGATAGACAATGAGCAGTTCTTC. This encodes CASSLRSGIDNEQFF.

The chain couples TRBV25-1 to TRBJ1-1, with 9 bases identical to TRBD1. J gave up 8 bases and V 5 bases, and 9 bases lay outside the gene matches. Germline assignment: CDR1 MGHDK and CDR2 SYGVNS. The CDR3 runs 14 residues. The CDR3 is CASSSRTGVLEAFF. In nucleotides, the CDR3 is TGTGCCAGCAGTAGCCGGACAGGGGTGTTGGAAGCTTTCTTT.

This clone was counted a few times. The chain combines TRBV4-3 with TRBJ1-1; D might be TRBD1 (6 bases). Per germline, CDR1 LGHNA and CDR2 YSLEER. The CDR3 consists of 15 residues. The ends were cut back, 1 base at V and 11 bases at J, with 20 bases in the middle. The CDR3 protein is CASSQGSAGDGRAFF. In DNA, the CDR3 is TGCGCCAGCAGCCAAGGGTCAGCAGGGGATGGTCGCGCTTTCTTT.

This clone was counted a few times. The CDR3 sequence is CASSDPGRGLGYTF. The CDR3, as DNA: TGTGCCAGCAGTGATCCGGGCAGGGGCTTAGGCTACACCTTC. J is TRBJ1-2 and V is TRBV2; possibly TRBD1 for D (6 bases). Germline V CDR1 and CDR2: SNHLY, FYNNEI. Trimming shortened V by 3 bases and J by 8 bases, and 16 bases separated the two germline ends. The CDR3 has 14 amino acids.

The chain is built from TRBV6-5 and TRBJ2-7; D is possibly TRBD1 (6 bases). The germline CDR1 and CDR2 sequences are MNHEY and SVGAGI. The CDR3 is made up of 14 amino acids. The germline V and J ends were trimmed by 5 bases and 1 base, with 12 bases remaining between them. CDR3 nucleotide sequence: TGTGCCAGCAGTACAGGGTGGTTATCCTACGAGCAGTACTTC. Its translation: CASSTGWLSYEQYF.

This chain connects TRBV7-9 to TRBJ2-3, with 7 bases identical to TRBD1. The trim removed 4 bases at V and 6 bases at J, leaving 10 bases unmatched. Germline CDR1 and CDR2: SEHNR and FQNEAQ (reference sequence). This CDR3 region has 15 residues. The CDR3 reads CASSSTMDRRDTQYF. The CDR3 DNA reads as TGTGCCAGCAGCTCCACAATGGACAGGAGGGATACGCAGTATTTT.

The gene calls are TRBV4-2 and TRBJ1-3, with a tentative D call TRBD1 (6 bases). Per the germline V gene, CDR1 is LGHNA and CDR2 is YNFKEQ. This CDR3 region has 13 residues. V was shortened by 4 bases and J by 4 bases, with 8 bases between the two germline ends. CDR3 nucleotides: TGTGCCAGCAGCCCTGACAGGGGAAACACCATATATTTT. This sequence encodes CASSPDRGNTIYF.

As regards this clone: The sample contains more than one DNA sequence encoding this CDR3. V is TRBV30 and J is TRBJ1-2; no firm D call. The V gene's germline CDR1 is GTSNPN and CDR2 SVGIG (reference sequence). CDR3 size: 13 residues. Trimming cost V 0 bases and J 2 bases, with 7 bases left between them. CDR3: CAWSVRGNYGYTF. The CDR3 DNA reads as TGTGCCTGGAGTGTACGAGGGAACTATGGCTACACCTTC.